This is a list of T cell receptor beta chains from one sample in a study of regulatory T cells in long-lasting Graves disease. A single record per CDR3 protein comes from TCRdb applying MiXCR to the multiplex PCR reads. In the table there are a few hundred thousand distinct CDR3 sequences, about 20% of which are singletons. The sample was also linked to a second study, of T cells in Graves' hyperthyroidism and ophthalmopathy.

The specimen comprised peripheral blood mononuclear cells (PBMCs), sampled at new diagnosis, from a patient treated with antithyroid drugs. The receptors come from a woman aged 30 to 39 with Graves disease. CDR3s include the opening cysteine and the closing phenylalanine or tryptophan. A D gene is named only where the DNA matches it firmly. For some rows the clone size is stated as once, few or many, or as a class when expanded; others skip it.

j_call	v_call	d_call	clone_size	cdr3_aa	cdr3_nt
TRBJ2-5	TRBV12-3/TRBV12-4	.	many	CASSRPGGETQYF	TGTGCCAGCAGTAGACCTGGGGGGGAGACCCAGTACTTC
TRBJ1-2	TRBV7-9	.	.	CASLAGDYGYTF	TGTGCCAGCCTTGCAGGGGACTATGGCTACACCTTC
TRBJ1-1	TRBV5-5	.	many	CASSLVQIYTEAFF	TGTGCCAGCAGCTTGGTACAGATTTACACTGAAGCTTTCTTT
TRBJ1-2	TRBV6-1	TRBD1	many	CASSADRGRVYTF	TGTGCCAGCAGTGCGGACAGGGGGCGGGTCTACACCTTC
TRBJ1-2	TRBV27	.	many	CASASSLNYGYTF	TGTGCCTCAGCCTCCTCCCTTAACTATGGCTACACCTTC
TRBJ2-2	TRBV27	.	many	CASSLLRIPNTGELFF	TGTGCCAGCAGTTTGTTAAGGATTCCGAACACCGGGGAGCTGTTTTTT
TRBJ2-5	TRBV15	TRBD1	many	CATQTGGGETQYF	TGTGCCACCCAGACAGGGGGCGGAGAGACCCAGTACTTC
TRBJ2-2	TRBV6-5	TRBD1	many	CASSSPGQGSGELFF	TGTGCCAGCAGTTCACCGGGACAGGGATCCGGGGAGCTGTTTTTT
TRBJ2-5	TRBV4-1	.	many	CASSRTPQETQYF	TGCGCCAGCAGCCGGACACCGCAAGAGACCCAGTACTTC
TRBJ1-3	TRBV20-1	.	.	CSAWDRGNTIYF	TGCAGTGCTTGGGATAGAGGAAACACCATATATTTT
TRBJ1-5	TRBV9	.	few	CASSVGTLNQPQHF	TGTGCCAGCAGCGTCGGGACTCTCAATCAGCCCCAGCATTTT
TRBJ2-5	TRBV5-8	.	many	CASSLVIWETQYF	TGTGCCAGCAGCTTGGTGATCTGGGAGACCCAGTACTTC
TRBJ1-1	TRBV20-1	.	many	CSADPAEGFDGDTEAFF	TGCAGTGCTGATCCCGCGGAAGGTTTCGACGGGGACACTGAAGCTTTCTTT
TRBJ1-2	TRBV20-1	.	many	CSAFRVNYGYTF	TGCAGTGCATTTAGGGTTAACTATGGCTACACCTTC
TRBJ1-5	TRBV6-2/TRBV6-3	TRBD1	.	CASSRGQGYSNQPQHF	TGTGCCAGCAGTCGAGGACAGGGGTATAGCAATCAGCCCCAGCATTTT
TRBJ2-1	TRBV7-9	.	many	CASSETRMNEQFF	TGTGCCAGCAGCGAGACTAGAATGAATGAGCAGTTCTTC
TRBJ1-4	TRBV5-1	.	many	CASSFTWATTNEKLFF	TGCGCCAGCAGCTTTACCTGGGCCACAACTAATGAAAAACTGTTTTTT
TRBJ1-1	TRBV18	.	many	CASSPPGPNTEAFF	TGTGCCAGCTCACCACCAGGCCCGAACACTGAAGCTTTCTTT
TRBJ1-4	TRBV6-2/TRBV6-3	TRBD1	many	CASSLNRGDEKLFF	TGTGCCAGCAGCCTCAACAGGGGAGATGAAAAACTGTTTTTT
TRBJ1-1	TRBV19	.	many	CASTRTGMNTEAFF	TGTGCCAGTACCCGGACGGGAATGAACACTGAAGCTTTCTTT
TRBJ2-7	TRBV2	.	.	CASSDGDGSYEQYF	TGTGCCAGCAGTGACGGGGACGGCTCCTACGAGCAGTACTTC
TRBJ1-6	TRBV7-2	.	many	CASSLDYSGRPDSPLHF	TGTGCCAGCAGCTTAGATTATAGTGGCAGACCTGATTCACCCCTCCACTTT
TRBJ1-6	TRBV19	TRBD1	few	CASSSLDRGVRSPLHF	TGTGCCAGTAGTTCCCTGGACAGGGGAGTTCGTTCACCCCTCCACTTT
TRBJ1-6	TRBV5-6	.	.	CASSLTARYNSPLHF	TGTGCCAGCAGCTTGACAGCGAGGTATAATTCACCCCTCCACTTT
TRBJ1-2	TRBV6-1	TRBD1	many	CASRSTGTDGYTF	TGTGCCAGCAGGTCTACCGGGACAGATGGCTACACCTTC
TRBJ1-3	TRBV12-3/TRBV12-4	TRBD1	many	CASSLGTGGGGNTIYF	TGTGCCAGCAGTTTAGGGACAGGGGGAGGTGGAAACACCATATATTTT
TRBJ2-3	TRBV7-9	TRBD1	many	CASSDAPGGADEDTQYF	TGTGCCAGCAGCGATGCCCCAGGGGGTGCGGACGAAGATACGCAGTATTTT
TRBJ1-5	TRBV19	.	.	CASTSTGAPIQPQHF	TGTGCCAGTACCTCAACGGGGGCTCCGATCCAGCCCCAGCATTTT